This T cell receptor (beta chain) originates from a study of blood T cell repertoires in COVID-19. In the study overall: Nucleic acid was either cDNA or gDNA, and it came from T cells, B-cell-depleted T cells, or PBMCs.

V was clipped by 4 bases and J by 3 bases, with 7 bases between them. There are 12 residues in the CDR3. Per the original data handling: Nucleated cell counts were estimated from reference gene primer amplification. The protocol was immunoSEQ multiplex PCR, while the TCRdb copy is restricted to in-frame clones and leaves out a portion. From that table come the V and J calls and clone size; the DNA was used to work out D and trimming. The sample lists around 200,000 clones, about four fifths occurring once. Sequenced sample: peripheral blood. The clonotype was recovered from a man aged 45 to 65 with active or convalescent COVID-19. The genes are TRBV12-3 or TRBV12-4 and TRBJ2-7; D possibly corresponds to TRBD2 (5 bases). The DNA for the CDR3 is TGTGCCAGCAGTTACGGGGACTACGAGCAGTACTTC. Residues: CASSYGDYEQYF.